The clone carrying this T cell receptor (beta chain) was picked up a small number of times. Antigen specificity is unknown. TCRdb re-called the RACE reads through MiXCR, storing one row per CDR3 protein. The repertoire holds some 100,000 distinct CDR3 sequences, with approximately 8.8% as singletons. The sample belongs to a study of human T cells and chemical hapten exposure. Study-level background: TCR yields per sample varied mostly from small pooled library volume differences. The study, taken as a whole, reports: It was expanded TCRs that formed significantly more large CDR3 similarity clusters than controls did.

Stated time point: patch test 2, 6 weeks after DPC sensitization. Indicated treatment: therapeutic diphenylcyclopropenone sensitization with weekly scalp DPC. CDR3 length equals 14 residues. Trimming took 5 bases from V and 5 from J; bases not matched to a gene: 6. The germline CDR1 and CDR2 sequences are ENHRY and SYGVKD. This material consisted of whole blood, taken in connection with sensitization to the hapten diphenylcyclopropenone (DPC). V and J are TRBV10-3 and TRBJ2-7, with 10 bases aligning to TRBD1. This clonotype was sampled from a middle-aged woman with alopecia areata. Some clones in this sample may be carry-over from other donors' samples. The CDR3 DNA sequence: TGTGCCATCAGTCGGGACAGGGGATCCCACGAGCAGTACTTC. It translates to CAISRDRGSHEQYF.